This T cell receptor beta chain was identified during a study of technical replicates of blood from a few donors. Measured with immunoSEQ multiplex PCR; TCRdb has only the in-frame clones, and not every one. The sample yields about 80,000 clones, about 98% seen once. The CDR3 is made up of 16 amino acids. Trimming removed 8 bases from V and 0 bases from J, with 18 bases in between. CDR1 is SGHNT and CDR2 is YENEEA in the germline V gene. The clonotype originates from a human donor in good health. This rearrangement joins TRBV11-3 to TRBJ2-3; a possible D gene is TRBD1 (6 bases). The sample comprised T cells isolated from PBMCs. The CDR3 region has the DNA TGTGCCAGCTCAGCTTTCCCAGGGGCCAGCACAGATACGCAGTATTTT. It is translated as CASSAFPGASTDTQYF.